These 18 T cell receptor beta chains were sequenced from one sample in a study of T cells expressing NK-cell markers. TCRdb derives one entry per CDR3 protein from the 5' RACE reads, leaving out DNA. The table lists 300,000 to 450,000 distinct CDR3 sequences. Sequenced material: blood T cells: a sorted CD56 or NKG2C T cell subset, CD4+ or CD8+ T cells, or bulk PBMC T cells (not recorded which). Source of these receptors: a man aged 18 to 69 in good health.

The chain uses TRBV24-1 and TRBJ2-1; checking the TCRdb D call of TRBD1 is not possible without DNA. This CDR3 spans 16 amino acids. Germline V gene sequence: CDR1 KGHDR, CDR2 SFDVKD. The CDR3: CATRRGAGTNPNEQFF.

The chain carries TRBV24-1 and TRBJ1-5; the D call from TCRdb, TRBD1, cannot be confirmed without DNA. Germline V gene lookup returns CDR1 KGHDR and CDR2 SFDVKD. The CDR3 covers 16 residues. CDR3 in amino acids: CATSEGQGASNQPQHF.

CDR3 loop: CASSQDLGGTPAFF. The rearrangement links TRBV4-2 to TRBJ1-1. The CDR3 contains 14 residues. Germline V gene data show CDR1 as LGHNA and CDR2 as YNFKEQ.

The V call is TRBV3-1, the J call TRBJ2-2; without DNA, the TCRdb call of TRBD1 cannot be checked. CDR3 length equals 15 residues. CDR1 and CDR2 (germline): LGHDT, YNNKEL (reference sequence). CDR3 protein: CASSHRQGSSGELFF.

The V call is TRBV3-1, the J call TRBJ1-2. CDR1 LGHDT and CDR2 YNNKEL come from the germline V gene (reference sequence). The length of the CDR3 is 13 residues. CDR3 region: CASSLRRAIGYTF.

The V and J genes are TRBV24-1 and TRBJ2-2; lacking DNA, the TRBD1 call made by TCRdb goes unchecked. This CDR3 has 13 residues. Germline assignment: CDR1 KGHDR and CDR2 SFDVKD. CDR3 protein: CATSQTATGELFF.

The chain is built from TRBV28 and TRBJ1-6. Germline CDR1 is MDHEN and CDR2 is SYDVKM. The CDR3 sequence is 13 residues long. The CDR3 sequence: CASSYEDYSPLHF. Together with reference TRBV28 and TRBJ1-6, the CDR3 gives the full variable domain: DVKVTQSSRYLVKRTGEKVFLECVQDMDHENMFWYRQDPGLGLRLIYFSYDVKMKEKGDIPEGYSVSREKKERFSLILESASTNQTSMYLCASSYEDYSPLHFGNGTRLTVT.

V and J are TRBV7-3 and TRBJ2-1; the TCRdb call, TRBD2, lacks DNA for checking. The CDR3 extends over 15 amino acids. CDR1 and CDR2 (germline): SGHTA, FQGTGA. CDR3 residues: CASRSSGGAPNEQFF.

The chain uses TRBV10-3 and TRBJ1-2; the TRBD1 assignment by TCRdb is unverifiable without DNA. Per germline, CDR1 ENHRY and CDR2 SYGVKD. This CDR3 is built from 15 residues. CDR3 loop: CAISSGTGGGYGYTF.

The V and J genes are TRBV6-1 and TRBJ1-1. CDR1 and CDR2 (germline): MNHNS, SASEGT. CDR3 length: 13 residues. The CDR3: CASLDGVHSEAFF.

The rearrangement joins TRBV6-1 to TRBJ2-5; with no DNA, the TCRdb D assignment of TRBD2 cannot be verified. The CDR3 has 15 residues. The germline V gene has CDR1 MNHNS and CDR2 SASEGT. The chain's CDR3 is CASSREGLAVETQYF.

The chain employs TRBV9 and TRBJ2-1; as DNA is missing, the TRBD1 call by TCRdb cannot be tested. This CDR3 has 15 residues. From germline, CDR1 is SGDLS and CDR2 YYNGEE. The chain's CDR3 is CASSVGGAIYNEQFF. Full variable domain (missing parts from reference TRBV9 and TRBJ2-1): DSGVTQTPKHLITATGQRVTLRCSPRSGDLSVYWYQQSLDQGLQFLIQYYNGEERAKGNILERFSAQQFPDLHSELNLSSLELGDSALYFCASSVGGAIYNEQFFGPGTRLTVL.

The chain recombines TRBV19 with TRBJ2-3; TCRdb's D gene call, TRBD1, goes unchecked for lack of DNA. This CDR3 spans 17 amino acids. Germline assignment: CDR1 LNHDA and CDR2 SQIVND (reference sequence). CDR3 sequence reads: CASSRRVGQGTTDTQYF.

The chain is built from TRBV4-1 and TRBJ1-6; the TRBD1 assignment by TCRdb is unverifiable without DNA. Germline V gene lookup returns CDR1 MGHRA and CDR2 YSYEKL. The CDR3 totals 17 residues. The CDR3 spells CASSQVDMGFNNSPLHF.

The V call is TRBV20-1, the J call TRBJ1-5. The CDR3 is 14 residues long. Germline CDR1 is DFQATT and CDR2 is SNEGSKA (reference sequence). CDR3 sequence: CSASDLGLDQPQHF.

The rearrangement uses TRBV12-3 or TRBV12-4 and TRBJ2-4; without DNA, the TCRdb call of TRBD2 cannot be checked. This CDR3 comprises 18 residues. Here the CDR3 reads CASSLAPSGGAAKNIQYF.

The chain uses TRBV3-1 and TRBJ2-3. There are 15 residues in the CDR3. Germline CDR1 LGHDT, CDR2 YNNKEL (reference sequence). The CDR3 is CASSQGIYSTDTQYF.

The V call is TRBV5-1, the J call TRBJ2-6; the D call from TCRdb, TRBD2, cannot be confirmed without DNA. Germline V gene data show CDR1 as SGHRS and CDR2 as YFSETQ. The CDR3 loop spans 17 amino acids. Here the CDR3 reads CATRGTPTPSGANVLTF.